This T cell receptor beta chain is from a study of blood T cell repertoires in COVID-19. For the study at large: From the United States, Italy and Spain came samples of acute and convalescent COVID-19. PBMCs, B-cell-depleted T cells, or T cells provided the cDNA or gDNA that made up the material.

Original analysis: Scientists estimated how many nucleated cells there were by amplifying reference gene primers. Repertoires were generated with immunoSEQ multiplex PCR, while TCRdb's copy carries only in-frame clones and drops some. V, J and clone size derive from that table, while D and trimming were established from the DNA sequence. Here the sample spans more than 65,000 clones, around 80% being singletons. This clone was counted once. The clonotype comes from a human donor in a cohort sampled during active COVID-19. Material: peripheral blood.

The CDR3 is CSAADIYGYTF. CDR3 DNA sequence: TGCAGTGCCGCAGACATCTATGGCTACACCTTC. The chain combines TRBV20-1 with TRBJ1-2; no definite D call. Germline V gives CDR1 DFQATT, CDR2 SNEGSKA (reference sequence). Trimming cost V 6 bases and J 4 bases, with 9 bases left between them. The CDR3 loop spans 11 amino acids.